This T cell receptor beta chain derives from a study of CD8 T cells in ankylosing spondylitis. The study's findings and limits: What appeared characteristic of ankylosing spondylitis blood was a TCR beta motif of about eight highly homologous variants. In peripheral blood, disease-linked CD8+ clones occurred at relatively low frequencies. Clones linked to disease were reported to show significant enrichment in matched ankylosing spondylitis synovial fluid.

Germline CDR1 SGHRS, CDR2 YFSETQ. V was clipped by 1 base and J by 1 base, with 11 bases between them. The CDR3 contains 15 residues. This clonotype has at least ten counts. Its antigen is undetermined. TCR beta libraries were made by quantitative 5'-RACE with molecular barcodes. TCRdb independently ran MiXCR on the 5' RACE reads; one entry per CDR3 protein. The sample yields some 130,000 distinct CDR3 sequences, about an eighth seen once. The sequenced material came from blood, either unsorted or a sorted T cell fraction (not recorded which). The TCR originated in a female donor with ankylosing spondylitis or in good health (not recorded which). J is TRBJ1-1 and V is TRBV5-1; TRBD1 is a possible D gene (5 bases). CDR3 residues: CASSLTSGGNTEAFF. CDR3 DNA: TGCGCCAGCAGCTTGACTAGTGGGGGGAACACTGAAGCTTTCTTT.